This T cell receptor (beta chain) was sequenced during a study of T-cell memory formation after mild COVID-19. Study-level findings and limits: Clones that shrank (day 15 to 85) were balanced CD4/CD8, whereas later expanders leaned CD4+.

The junction had 8 bases not matched to a gene; V was cut back by 5 bases and J by 1 base. This CDR3 is built from 16 residues. The germline V gene has CDR1 SGHTA and CDR2 FQGNSA. As to this clonotype: The target antigen is unknown.

TCRdb analysed the 5' RACE reads with MiXCR anew, one entry per CDR3 protein. The sample lists about 58,000 distinct CDR3 sequences; 25% to 30% were seen once. The sample consisted of PBMCs or a T cell subset sorted from them (not recorded which). This TCR was sampled from a man between 18 and 29 years old who had mild COVID-19 (a few samples of this study predate the infection). Cell type and time point are not known. The rearrangement joins TRBV7-2 to TRBJ2-4, with 7 bases that match TRBD1. The CDR3 coding sequence is TGTGCCAGCAGCCTCCGACAGGGCGCTGCCAAAAACATTCAGTACTTC. The encoded protein is CASSLRQGAAKNIQYF.